This record concerns one TCR beta chain sequence. The antigen remains unidentified. Primers used in a second PCR of roughly 6 to 12 cycles were a sample-barcoded 5' primer and a J-beta primer mix. TCRdb independently ran MiXCR on the 5' RACE reads; one entry per CDR3 protein. This table holds 950,000 to 1,200,000 distinct CDR3 sequences, around two fifths found once. This sample was taken from a study of blood T cells in healthy people across ages. Whole-study findings and limits: Among long-lived donors, naive CD4+ cells were more numerous and diversity higher than in aged donors.

PBMCs numbering at least 6 million were isolated per sample. Samples each had at least 5.5 micrograms of total RNA extracted. CDR1 is DFQATT, CDR2 SNEGSKA, per germline (reference sequence). CDR3 length equals 14 residues. J was trimmed by 4 bases and V by 8 bases; bases with no gene match: 11. The chain links TRBV20-1 to TRBJ1-2; 9 nucleotides align to TRBD1. The source is a man between 18 and 29 years old in good health. The sequencing input was blood. The CDR3 nucleotides read TGCAGTACTCTACGGGGACAGGGCGGCTATGGCTACACCTTC. Protein product: CSTLRGQGGYGYTF.